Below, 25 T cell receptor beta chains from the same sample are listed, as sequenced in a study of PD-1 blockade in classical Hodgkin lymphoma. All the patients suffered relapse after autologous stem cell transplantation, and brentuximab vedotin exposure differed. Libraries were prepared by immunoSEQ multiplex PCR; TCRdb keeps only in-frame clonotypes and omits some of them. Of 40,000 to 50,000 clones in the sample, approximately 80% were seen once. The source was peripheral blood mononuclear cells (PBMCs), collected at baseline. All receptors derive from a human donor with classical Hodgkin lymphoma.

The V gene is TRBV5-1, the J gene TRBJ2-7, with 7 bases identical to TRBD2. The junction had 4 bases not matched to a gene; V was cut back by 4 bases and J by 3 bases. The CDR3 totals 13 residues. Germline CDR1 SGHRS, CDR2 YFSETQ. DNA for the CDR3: TGCGCCAGCAGCCCCCGGGACTACTACGAGCAGTACTTC. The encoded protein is CASSPRDYYEQYF.

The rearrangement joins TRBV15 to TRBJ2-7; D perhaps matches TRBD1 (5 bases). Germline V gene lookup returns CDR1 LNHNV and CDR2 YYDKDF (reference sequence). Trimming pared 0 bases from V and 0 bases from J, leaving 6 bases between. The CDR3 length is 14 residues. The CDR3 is CATSRDTGSYEQYF. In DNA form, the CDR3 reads TGTGCCACCAGCAGAGACACAGGCTCCTACGAGCAGTACTTC. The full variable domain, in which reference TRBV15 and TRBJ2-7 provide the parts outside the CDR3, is DAMVIQNPRYQVTQFGKPVTLSCSQTLNHNVMYWYQQKSSQAPKLLFHYYDKDFNNEADTPDNFQSRRPNTSFCFLDIRSPGLGDTAMYLCATSRDTGSYEQYFGPGTRLTVT.

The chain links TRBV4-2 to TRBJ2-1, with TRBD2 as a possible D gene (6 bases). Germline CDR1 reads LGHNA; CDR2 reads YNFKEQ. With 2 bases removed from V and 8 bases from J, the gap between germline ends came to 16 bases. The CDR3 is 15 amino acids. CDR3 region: CASSQRWGSGDEQFF. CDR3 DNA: TGTGCCAGCAGCCAAAGATGGGGATCGGGGGATGAGCAGTTCTTC.

The CDR3, as DNA: TGTGCCAGCACCTTACTGGAGGGAAACTATGGCTACACCTTC. It yields the protein CASTLLEGNYGYTF. V is TRBV6-6 and J is TRBJ1-2; D remains ambiguous. Germline lookup yields CDR1 MNHNY and CDR2 SVGAGI (reference sequence). Trimming stripped 7 bases from V and 2 bases from J, with 14 bases between. This CDR3 comprises 14 residues.

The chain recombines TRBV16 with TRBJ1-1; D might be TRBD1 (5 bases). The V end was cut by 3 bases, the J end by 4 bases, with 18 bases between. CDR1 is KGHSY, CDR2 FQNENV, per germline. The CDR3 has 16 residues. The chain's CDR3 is CASSQVFGGRTTEAFF. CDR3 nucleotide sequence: TGTGCCAGCAGCCAGGTCTTTGGGGGGAGAACCACTGAAGCTTTCTTT.

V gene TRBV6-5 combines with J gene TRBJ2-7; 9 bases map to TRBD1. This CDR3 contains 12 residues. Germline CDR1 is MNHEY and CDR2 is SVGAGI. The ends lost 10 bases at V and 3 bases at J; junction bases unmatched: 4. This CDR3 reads CATRDRVYEQYF. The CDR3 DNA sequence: TGTGCCACCCGGGACAGGGTCTACGAGCAGTACTTC.

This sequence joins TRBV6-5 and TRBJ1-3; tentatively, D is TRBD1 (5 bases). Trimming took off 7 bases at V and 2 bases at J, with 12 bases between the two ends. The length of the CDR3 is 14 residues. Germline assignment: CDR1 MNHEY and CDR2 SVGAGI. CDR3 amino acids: CASTRTPTGNTIYF. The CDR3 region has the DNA TGTGCCAGCACTAGGACACCGACTGGAAACACCATATATTTT.

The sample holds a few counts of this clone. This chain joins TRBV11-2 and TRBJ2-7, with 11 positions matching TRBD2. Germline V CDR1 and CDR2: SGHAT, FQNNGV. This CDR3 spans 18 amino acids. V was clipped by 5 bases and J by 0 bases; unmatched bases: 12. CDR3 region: CASSVRRLAGTSSYEQYF. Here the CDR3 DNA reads TGTGCCAGCAGCGTTAGGAGACTAGCGGGGACCAGCTCCTACGAGCAGTACTTC.

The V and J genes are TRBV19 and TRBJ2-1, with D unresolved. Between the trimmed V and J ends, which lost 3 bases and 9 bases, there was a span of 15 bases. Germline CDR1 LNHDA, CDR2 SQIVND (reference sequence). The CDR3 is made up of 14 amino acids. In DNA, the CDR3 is TGTGCCAGTAGTATTGGGCCCCGTCAAAGTGAGCAGTTCTTC. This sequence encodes CASSIGPRQSEQFF.

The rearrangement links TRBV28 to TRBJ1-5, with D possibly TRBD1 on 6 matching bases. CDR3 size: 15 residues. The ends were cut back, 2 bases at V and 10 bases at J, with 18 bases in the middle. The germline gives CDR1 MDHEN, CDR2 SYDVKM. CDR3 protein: CASSLDWGAGEPQHF. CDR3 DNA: TGTGCCAGCAGTTTAGATTGGGGGGCGGGTGAACCCCAGCATTTT.

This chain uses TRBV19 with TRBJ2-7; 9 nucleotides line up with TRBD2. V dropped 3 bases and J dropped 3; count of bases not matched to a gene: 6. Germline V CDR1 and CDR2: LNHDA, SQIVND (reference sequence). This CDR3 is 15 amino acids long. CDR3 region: CASSMGGRADYEQYF. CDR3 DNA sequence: TGTGCCAGTAGTATGGGCGGGAGGGCCGACTACGAGCAGTACTTC.

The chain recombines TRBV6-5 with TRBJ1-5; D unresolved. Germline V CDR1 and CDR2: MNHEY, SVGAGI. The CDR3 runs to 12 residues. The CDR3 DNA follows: TGTGCTCGCGGGCATGGCAATCAGCCCCAGCATTTT. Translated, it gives CARGHGNQPQHF.

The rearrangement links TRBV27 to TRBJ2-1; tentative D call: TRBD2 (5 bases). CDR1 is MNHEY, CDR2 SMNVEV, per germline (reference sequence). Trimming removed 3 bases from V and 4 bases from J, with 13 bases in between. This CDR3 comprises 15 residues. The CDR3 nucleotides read TGTGCCAGCAGTTTGTCAACCCGAGGGTACAATGAGCAGTTCTTC. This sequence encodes CASSLSTRGYNEQFF.

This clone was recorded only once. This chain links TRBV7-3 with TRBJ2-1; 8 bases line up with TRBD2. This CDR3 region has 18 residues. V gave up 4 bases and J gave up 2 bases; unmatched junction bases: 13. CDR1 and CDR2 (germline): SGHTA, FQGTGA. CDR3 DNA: TGTGCCAGCAGCTCCCGGGGACTAGGAAATCCCCCCTACAATGAGCAGTTCTTC. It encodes CASSSRGLGNPPYNEQFF.

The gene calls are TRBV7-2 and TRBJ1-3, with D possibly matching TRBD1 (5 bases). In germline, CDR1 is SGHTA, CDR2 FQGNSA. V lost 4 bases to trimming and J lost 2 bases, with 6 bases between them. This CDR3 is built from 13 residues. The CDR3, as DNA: TGTGCCAGCAGCTCGGGACCTGGAAACACCATATATTTT. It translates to CASSSGPGNTIYF.

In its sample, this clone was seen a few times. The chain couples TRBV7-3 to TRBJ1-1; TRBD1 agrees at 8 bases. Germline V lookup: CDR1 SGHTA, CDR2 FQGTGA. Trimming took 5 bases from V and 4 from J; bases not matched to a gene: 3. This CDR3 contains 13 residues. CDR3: CASSATGGTEAFF. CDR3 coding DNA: TGTGCCAGCAGCGCAACAGGGGGCACTGAAGCTTTCTTT. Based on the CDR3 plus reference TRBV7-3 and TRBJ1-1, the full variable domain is GAGVSQTPSNKVTEKGKYVELRCDPISGHTALYWYRQSLGQGPEFLIYFQGTGAADDSGLPNDRFFAVRPEGSVSTLKIQRTERGDSAVYLCASSATGGTEAFFGQGTRLTVV.

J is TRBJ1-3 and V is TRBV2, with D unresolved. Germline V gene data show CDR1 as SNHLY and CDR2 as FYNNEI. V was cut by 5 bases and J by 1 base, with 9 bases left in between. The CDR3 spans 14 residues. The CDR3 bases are TGTGCCAGCAGTTCGTCGGGGTCTGGAAACACCATATATTTT. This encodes CASSSSGSGNTIYF.

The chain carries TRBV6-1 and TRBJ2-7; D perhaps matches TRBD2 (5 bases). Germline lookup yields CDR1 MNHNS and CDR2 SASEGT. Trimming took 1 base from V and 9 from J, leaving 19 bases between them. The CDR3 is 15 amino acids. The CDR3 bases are TGTGCCAGCAGTGAAGAGGCTAGCAAACCGATAGGGCAGTACTTC. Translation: CASSEEASKPIGQYF.

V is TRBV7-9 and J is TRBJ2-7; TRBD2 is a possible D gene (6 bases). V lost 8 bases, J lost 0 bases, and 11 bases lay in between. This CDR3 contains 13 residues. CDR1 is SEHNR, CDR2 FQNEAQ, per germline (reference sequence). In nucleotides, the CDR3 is TGTGCCAGCGTTTCGGACTACTCCTACGAGCAGTACTTC. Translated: CASVSDYSYEQYF.

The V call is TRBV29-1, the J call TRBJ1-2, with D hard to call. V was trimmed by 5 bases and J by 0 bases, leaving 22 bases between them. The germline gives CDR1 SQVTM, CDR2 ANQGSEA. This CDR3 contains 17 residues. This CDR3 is CSVYSGGASRANYGYTF. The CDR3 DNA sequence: TGCAGCGTTTACTCCGGAGGTGCATCCCGAGCTAACTATGGCTACACCTTC.

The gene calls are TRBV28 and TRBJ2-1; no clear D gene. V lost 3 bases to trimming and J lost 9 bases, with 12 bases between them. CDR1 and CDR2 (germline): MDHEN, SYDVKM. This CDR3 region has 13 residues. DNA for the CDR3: TGTGCCAGCAGTTTGCCTCTTATTAGTGAGCAGTTCTTC. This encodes CASSLPLISEQFF.

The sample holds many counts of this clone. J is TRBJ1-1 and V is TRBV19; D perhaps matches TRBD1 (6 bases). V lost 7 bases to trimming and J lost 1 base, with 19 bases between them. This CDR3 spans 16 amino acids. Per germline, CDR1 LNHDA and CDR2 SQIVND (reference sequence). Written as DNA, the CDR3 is TGTGCCAGTACCGGAGGTTGGGTAGGGGGGAACACTGAAGCTTTCTTT. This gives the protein CASTGGWVGGNTEAFF.

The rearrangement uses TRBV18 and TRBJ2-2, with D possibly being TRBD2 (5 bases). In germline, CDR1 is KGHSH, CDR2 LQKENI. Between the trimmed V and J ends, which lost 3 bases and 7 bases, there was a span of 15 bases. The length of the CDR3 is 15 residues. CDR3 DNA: TGTGCCAGCTCACCTCGACTGCGGGCCATCGGGGAGCTGTTTTTT. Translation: CASSPRLRAIGELFF. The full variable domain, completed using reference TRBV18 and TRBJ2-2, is NAGVMQNPRHLVRRRGQEARLRCSPMKGHSHVYWYRQLPEEGLKFMVYLQKENIIDESGMPKERFSAEFPKEGPSILRIQQVVRGDSAAYFCASSPRLRAIGELFFGEGSRLTVL.

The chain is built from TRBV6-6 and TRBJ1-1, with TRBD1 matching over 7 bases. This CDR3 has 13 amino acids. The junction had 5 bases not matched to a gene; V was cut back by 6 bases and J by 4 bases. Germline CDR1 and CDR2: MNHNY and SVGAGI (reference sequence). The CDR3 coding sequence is TGTGCCAGCAGGACAGGGTCCATCACTGAAGCTTTCTTT. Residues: CASRTGSITEAFF.

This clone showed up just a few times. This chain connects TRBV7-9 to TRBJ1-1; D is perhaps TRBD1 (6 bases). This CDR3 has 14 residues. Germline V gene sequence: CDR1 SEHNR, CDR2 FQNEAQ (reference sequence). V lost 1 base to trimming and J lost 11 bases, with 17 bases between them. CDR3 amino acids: CASSLVSSRGVAFF. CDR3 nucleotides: TGTGCCAGCAGCTTAGTTTCTTCGAGGGGGGTCGCTTTCTTT. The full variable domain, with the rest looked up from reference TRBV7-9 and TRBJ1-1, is DTGVSQNPRHKITKRGQNVTFRCDPISEHNRLYWYRQTLGQGPEFLTYFQNEAQLEKSRLLSDRFSAERPKGSFSTLEIQRTEQGDSAMYLCASSLVSSRGVAFFGQGTRLTVV.